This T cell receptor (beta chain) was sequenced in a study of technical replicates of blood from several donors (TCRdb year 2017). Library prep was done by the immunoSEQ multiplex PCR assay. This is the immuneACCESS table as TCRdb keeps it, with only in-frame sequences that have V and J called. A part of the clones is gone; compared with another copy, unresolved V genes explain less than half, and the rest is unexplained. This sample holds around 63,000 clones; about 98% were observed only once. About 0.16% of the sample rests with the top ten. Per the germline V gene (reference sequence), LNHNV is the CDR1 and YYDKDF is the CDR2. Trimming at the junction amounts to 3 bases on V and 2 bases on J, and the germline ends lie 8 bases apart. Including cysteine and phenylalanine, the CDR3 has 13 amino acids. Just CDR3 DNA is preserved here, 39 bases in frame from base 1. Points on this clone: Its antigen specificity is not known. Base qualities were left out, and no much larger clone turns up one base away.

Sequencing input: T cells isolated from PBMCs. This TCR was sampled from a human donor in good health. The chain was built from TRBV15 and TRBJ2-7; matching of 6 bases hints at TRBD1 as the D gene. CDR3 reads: CATSRDSTYEQYF. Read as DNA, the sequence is TGTGCCACCAGCAGGGACAGCACCTACGAGCAGTACTTC.